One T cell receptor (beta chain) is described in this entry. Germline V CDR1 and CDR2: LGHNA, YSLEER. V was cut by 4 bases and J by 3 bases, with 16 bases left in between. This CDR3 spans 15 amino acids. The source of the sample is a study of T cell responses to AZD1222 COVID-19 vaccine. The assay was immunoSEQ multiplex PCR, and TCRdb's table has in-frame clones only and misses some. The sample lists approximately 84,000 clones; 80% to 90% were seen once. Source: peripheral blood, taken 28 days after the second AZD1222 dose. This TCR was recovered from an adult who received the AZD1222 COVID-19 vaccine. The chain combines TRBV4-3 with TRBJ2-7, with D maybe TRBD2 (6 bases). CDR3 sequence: CASSPGLFAIYEQYF. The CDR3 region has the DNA TGCGCCAGCAGCCCGGGACTTTTTGCGATCTACGAGCAGTACTTC.